This T cell receptor beta chain derives from a study of blood T cell repertoires in COVID-19. Authors' analysis steps: Quantification of nucleated cells was approximated via reference gene primer amplification. Sequencing used immunoSEQ multiplex PCR; TCRdb keeps in-frame clones, though not all of them. V and J calls and clone size follow that table, whereas D and trimming were derived from the DNA. The sample has about 250,000 clones; approximately 88% are singletons. Germline trimming cut 5 bases from V and 7 bases from J; bases unmatched to any gene: 5. This CDR3 comprises 13 residues. Germline V gene sequence: CDR1 SEHNR, CDR2 FQNEAQ (reference sequence). Enrollees, roughly 18 to 90 years old, lived in 24 US areas. The study assigned cohorts using participant-reported clinical history. Individuals in the exposed group had encountered a COVID-19 case within 2 weeks preceding study entry.

The sequenced sample was PBMCs or T cells enriched from blood (not recorded which). The V call is TRBV7-9, the J call TRBJ2-1; 7 bases line up with TRBD1. This TCR came from a woman between 40 and 50 years old who had been exposed to COVID-19. The CDR3 here is CASSDRVGNEQFF. As DNA, the CDR3 is TGTGCCAGCAGCGACAGGGTCGGGAATGAGCAGTTCTTC.